Ten or more counts support the clone carrying this T cell receptor beta chain. MiXCR, applied by TCRdb to the 5' RACE reads, yields one record per CDR3 protein. The sample holds about 55,000 distinct CDR3 sequences, 6.6% seen once. The data stem from a study of early T cells in non-severe SARS-CoV-2 infection. Germline loops: CDR1 ENHRY, CDR2 SYGVKD. This CDR3 is built from 14 residues. The V gene lost 4 bases and the J gene lost 10 bases, with 17 bases spanning the gap. This chain links TRBV10-3 with TRBJ2-1; either TRBD1 or TRBD2 may supply D (5 bases each). The sequenced sample was whole blood, obtained at baseline. This clonotype originated in an adult who was a healthcare worker with PCR-confirmed SARS-CoV-2 infection or an uninfected control (not recorded which). CDR3 sequence reads: CAISGGTAVLEQFF. In DNA, the CDR3 is TGTGCCATCAGTGGGGGGACGGCAGTATTAGAGCAGTTCTTC.